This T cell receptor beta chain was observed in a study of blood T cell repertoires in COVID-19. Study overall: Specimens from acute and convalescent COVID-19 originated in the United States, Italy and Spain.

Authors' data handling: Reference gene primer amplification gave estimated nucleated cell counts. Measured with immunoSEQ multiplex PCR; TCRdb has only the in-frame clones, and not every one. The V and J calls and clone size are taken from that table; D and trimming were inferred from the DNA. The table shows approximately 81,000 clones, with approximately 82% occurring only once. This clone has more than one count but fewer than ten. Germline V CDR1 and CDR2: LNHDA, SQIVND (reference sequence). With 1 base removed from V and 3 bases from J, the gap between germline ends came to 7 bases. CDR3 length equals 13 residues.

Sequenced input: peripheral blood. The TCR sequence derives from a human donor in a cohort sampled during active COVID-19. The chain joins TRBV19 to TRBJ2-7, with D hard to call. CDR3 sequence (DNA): TGTGCCAGTAGTATAGCTTCGGGCTACGAGCAGTACTTC. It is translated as CASSIASGYEQYF.